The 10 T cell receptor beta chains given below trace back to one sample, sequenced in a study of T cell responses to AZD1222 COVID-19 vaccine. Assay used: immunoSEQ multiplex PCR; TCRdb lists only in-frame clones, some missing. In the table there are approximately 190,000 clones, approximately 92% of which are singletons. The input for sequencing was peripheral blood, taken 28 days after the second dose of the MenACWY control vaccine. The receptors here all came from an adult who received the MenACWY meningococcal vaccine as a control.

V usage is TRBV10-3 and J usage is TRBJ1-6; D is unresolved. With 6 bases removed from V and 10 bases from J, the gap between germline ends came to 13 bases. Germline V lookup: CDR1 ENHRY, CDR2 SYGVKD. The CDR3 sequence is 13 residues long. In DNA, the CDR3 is TGTGCCATCAGACGTGGGGAAGGATCACCCCTCCACTTT. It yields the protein CAIRRGEGSPLHF.

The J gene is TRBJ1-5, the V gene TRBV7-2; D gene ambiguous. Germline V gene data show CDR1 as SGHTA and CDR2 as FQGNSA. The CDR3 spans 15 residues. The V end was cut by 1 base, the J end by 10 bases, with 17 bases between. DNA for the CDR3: TGTGCCAGCAGCTTAGACGGAAGGGAAGGCCGTCCCCAGCATTTT. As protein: CASSLDGREGRPQHF.

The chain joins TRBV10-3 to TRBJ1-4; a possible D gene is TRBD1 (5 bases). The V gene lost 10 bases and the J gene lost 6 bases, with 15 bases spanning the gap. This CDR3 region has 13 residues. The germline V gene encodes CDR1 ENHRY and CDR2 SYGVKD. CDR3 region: CATRTGGDEKLFF. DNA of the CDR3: TGTGCCACCCGAACGGGGGGGGATGAAAAACTGTTTTTT.

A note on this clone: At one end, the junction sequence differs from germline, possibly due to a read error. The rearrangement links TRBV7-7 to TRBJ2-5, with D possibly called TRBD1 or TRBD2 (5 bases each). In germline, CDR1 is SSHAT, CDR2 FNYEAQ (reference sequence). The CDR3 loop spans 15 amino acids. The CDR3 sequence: CASTPLDPRGGTQYF. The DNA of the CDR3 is TGTGCTAGCACCCCATTGGACCCCCGGGGCGGGACCCAGTACTTC.

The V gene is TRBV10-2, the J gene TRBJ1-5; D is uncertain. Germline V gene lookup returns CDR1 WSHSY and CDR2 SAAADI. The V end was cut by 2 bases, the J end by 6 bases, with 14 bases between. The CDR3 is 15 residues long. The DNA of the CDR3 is TGCGCCAGCAGTGAGCCCCGGGCCCTCGGTCAGCCCCAGCATTTT. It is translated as CASSEPRALGQPQHF.

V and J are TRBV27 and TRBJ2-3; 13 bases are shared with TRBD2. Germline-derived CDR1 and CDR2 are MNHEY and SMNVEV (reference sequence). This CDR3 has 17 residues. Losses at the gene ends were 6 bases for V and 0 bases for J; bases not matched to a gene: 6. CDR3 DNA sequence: TGTGCCAGCAGGTTCTCGACTAGCGGGGGGAGCACAGATACGCAGTATTTT. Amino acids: CASRFSTSGGSTDTQYF.

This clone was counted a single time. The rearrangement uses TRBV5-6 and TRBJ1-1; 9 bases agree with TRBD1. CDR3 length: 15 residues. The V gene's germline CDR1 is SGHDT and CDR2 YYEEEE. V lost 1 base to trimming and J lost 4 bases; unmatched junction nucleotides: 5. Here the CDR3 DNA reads TGTGCCAGCAGCTTGAGGGGGACAGGGCCCACTGAAGCTTTCTTT. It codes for CASSLRGTGPTEAFF.

This CDR3 is CASSLMPNTEAFF. The CDR3 region has the DNA TGTGCCAGCAGCTTAATGCCGAACACTGAAGCTTTCTTT. V gene TRBV7-3 combines with J gene TRBJ1-1; D remains ambiguous. The V end lost 1 base, the J end lost 1 base, and 4 bases lay between the germline ends. Germline loops: CDR1 SGHTA, CDR2 FQGTGA. CDR3 length: 13 residues.

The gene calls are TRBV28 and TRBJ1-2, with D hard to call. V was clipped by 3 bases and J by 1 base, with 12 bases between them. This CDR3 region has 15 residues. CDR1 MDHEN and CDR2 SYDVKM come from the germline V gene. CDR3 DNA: TGTGCCAGCAGTTTTGGGATGACACATAACTATGGCTACACCTTC. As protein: CASSFGMTHNYGYTF.

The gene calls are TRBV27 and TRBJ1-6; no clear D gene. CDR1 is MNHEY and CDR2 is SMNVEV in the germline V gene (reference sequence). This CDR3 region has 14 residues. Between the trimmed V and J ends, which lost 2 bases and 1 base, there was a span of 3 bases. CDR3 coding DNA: TGTGCCAGCAGTTTACGGTCCTATAATTCACCCCTCCACTTT. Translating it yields CASSLRSYNSPLHF.